The present entry profiles one T cell receptor (beta chain) with its context. This sample is drawn from a study of OX40 agonist ivuxolimab in advanced cancers. Study-level background: In this trial design, patients received ivuxolimab intravenously at 0.01 to 10 mg/kg every 2 weeks. One hepatocellular carcinoma and a couple of cutaneous melanoma patients partially responded.

Any history of autoimmune disease or systemic immunosuppression disqualified patients. Sequenced by immunoSEQ multiplex PCR; TCRdb stores in-frame clones only, minus some. The table shows around 60,000 clones, with 88% occurring only once. The sample consisted of CD4+ or CD8+ T cells sorted from blood, taken in a trial of the OX40 agonist ivuxolimab. The sequence came from an adult with an advanced solid tumor such as melanoma, head and neck, liver or kidney cancer.

Here the CDR3 reads CASRRTVAGDEQYF. The CDR3 DNA reads TGTGCCAGCAGACGAACCGTAGCGGGAGACGAGCAGTACTTC. V and J are TRBV7-9 and TRBJ2-7; 9 nucleotides align to TRBD2. CDR3 size: 14 residues. Germline CDR1 reads SEHNR; CDR2 reads FQNEAQ (reference sequence). The V and J ends lost 6 bases and 5 bases, in that order; junction bases with no gene match: 8. The full variable domain, in which reference TRBV7-9 and TRBJ2-7 provide the parts outside the CDR3, is DTGVSQNPRHKITKRGQNVTFRCDPISEHNRLYWYRQTLGQGPEFLTYFQNEAQLEKSRLLSDRFSAERPKGSFSTLEIQRTEQGDSAMYLCASRRTVAGDEQYFGPGTRLTVT.